Detailed here is one T cell receptor (beta chain). The sample comes from a study of T cell clonotyping in hematopoietic cell transplantation. Sequencing was performed with immunoSEQ multiplex PCR; in TCRdb, only in-frame clones are kept and a portion is missing. The table lists 65,000 to 80,000 clones, about 96% of them singletons. Unmatched junction bases numbered 15, after V lost 7 bases and J lost 1 base. Germline V lookup: CDR1 SGHRS, CDR2 YFSETQ. The CDR3 length is 17 residues. The time point: recipient sample about 28 days before transplant, after cytoreduction. Here the sequenced sample was peripheral blood mononuclear cells, taken before stem cell transplant. The clonotype was recovered from a woman aged 50 to 65 with acute myeloid leukemia. Some clones in this sample may be carry-over from other donors' samples. This chain connects TRBV5-1 to TRBJ2-5; 8 bases match TRBD1. CDR3 nucleotide sequence: TGCGCCAGCCGGGCTATAACCGACAGGGGCGCCCAAGAGACCCAGTACTTC. This encodes CASRAITDRGAQETQYF.